Following are 3 T cell receptor beta chains from one sample sequenced in a study of blood T cell repertoires in COVID-19. The method was immunoSEQ multiplex PCR; TCRdb's version includes in-frame clones alone and lacks a portion of them. The sample yields 55,000 to 70,000 clones, almost 90% seen once. Input material: peripheral blood. Source of these receptors: a woman aged 45-59 years with active or convalescent COVID-19.

This sequence joins TRBV11-2 and TRBJ2-4; the match to TRBD2 covers 7 bases. This CDR3 has 14 amino acids. The V gene end was trimmed by 1 base and the J gene end by 8 bases; junction bases not matched to a gene: 5. From germline, CDR1 is SGHAT and CDR2 FQNNGV. DNA of the CDR3: TGTGCCAGCAGCTTAGTGGGAGGGGTGGACATTCAGTACTTC. Translation: CASSLVGGVDIQYF.

This clone was observed a handful of times. The V call is TRBV30, the J call TRBJ2-7; D not resolved. The CDR3 has 13 amino acids. The V gene's germline CDR1 is GTSNPN and CDR2 SVGIG (reference sequence). V shed 3 bases and J shed 4 bases, with 13 bases lying between them. CDR3: CAWSLQSHYEQYF. The CDR3 region has the DNA TGTGCCTGGAGCTTACAGTCCCATTACGAGCAGTACTTC.

The chain joins TRBV10-3 to TRBJ2-1; D unresolved. V gave up 0 bases and J gave up 3 bases, with 12 bases separating them. Germline-derived CDR1 and CDR2 are ENHRY and SYGVKD. This CDR3 has 16 amino acids. The CDR3 spells CAISESGYRVYNEQFF. For the CDR3, the DNA is TGTGCCATCAGTGAGTCTGGCTACAGAGTCTACAATGAGCAGTTCTTC.